This T cell receptor (beta chain) is from a study of T cells in Graves' hyperthyroidism and ophthalmopathy. This clonotype has at least ten counts. The antigen is unknown. The study's findings and limits: Blood shared most expanded thyroid clonotypes above 0.001.

There were TCR beta CDR3 regions amplified from RNA transcripts. A set of HTBI primers served as the primers for a first-round RT-PCR of the TCR CDR3. TCRdb processed the multiplex PCR reads anew with MiXCR; each CDR3 protein has one entry. This repertoire shows some 370,000 distinct CDR3 sequences, about 14% found once; its top ten account for 25% to 30%. Trimming cost V 2 bases and J 0 bases, with 12 bases left between them. The CDR3 length is 16 residues. CDR1 is SGHTA and CDR2 is FQGTGA in the germline V gene. The chain combines TRBV7-3 with TRBJ2-3; no definite D call. This TCR derives from a man aged 50-59 years with Graves' ophthalmopathy. The sample was blood. The DNA for the CDR3 is TGTGCCAGCAGCTTAGTCGGAGCCACTAGCACAGATACGCAGTATTTT. This gives the protein CASSLVGATSTDTQYF.